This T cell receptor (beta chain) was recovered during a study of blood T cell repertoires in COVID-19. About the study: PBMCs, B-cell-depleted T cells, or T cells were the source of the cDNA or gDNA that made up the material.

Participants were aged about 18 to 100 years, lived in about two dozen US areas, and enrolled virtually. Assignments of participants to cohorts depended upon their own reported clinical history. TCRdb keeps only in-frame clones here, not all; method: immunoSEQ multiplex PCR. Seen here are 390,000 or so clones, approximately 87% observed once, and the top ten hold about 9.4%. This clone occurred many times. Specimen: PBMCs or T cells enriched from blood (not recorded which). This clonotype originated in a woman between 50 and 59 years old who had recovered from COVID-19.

The CDR3 nucleotides are TGTGCCAGCAGCCCGCGGGACGCGAGGACAGATACGCAGTATTTT. Protein: CASSPRDARTDTQYF. V and J are TRBV7-9 and TRBJ2-3; a weak D match, TRBD2 (6 bases). Germline V gives CDR1 SEHNR, CDR2 FQNEAQ (reference sequence). With 5 bases removed from V and 3 bases from J, the gap between germline ends came to 15 bases. The CDR3 covers 15 residues.